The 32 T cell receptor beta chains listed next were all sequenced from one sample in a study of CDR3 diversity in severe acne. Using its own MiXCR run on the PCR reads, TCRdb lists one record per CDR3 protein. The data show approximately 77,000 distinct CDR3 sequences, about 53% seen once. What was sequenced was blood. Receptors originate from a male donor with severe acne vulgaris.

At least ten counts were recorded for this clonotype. The CDR3 loop is CASSLGSGRAGDTQYF. The DNA of the CDR3 is TGTGCCAGCAGCTTAGGAAGCGGGAGGGCCGGAGATACGCAGTATTTT. The J gene is TRBJ2-3, the V gene TRBV7-9; 10 bases are shared with TRBD2. The CDR3 has 16 residues. Germline V gene data show CDR1 as SEHNR and CDR2 as FQNEAQ (reference sequence). Unmatched junction bases numbered 6, after V lost 1 base and J lost 5 bases.

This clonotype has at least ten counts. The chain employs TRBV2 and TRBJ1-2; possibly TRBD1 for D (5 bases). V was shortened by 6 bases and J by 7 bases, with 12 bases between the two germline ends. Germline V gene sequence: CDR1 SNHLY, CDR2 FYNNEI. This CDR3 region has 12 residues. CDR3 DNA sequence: TGTGCCAGCAGGGGTGTGAGGGGTGGCTACACCTTC. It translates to CASRGVRGGYTF.

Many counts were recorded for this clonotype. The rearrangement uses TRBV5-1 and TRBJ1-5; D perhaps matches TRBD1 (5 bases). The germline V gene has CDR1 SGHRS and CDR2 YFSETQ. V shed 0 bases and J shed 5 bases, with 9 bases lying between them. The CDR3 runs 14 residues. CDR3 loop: CASSLGQGDQPQHF. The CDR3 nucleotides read TGCGCCAGCAGCTTGGGGCAGGGTGATCAGCCCCAGCATTTT.

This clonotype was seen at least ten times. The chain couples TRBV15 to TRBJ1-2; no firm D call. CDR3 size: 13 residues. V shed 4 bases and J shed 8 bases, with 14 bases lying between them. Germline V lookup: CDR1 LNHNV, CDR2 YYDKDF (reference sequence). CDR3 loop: CATSKGRFRGYTF. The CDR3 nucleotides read TGTGCCACCAGCAAAGGACGCTTCCGGGGCTACACCTTC. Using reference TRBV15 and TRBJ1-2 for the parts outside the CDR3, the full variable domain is DAMVIQNPRYQVTQFGKPVTLSCSQTLNHNVMYWYQQKSSQAPKLLFHYYDKDFNNEADTPDNFQSRRPNTSFCFLDIRSPGLGDTAMYLCATSKGRFRGYTFGSGTRLTVV.

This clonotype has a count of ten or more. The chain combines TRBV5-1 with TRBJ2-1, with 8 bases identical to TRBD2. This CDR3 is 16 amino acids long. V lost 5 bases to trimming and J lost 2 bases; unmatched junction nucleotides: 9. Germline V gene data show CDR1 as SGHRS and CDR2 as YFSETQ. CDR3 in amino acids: CASSEERLAPYNEQFF. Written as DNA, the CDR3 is TGCGCCAGCAGTGAGGAAAGACTAGCGCCCTACAATGAGCAGTTCTTC.

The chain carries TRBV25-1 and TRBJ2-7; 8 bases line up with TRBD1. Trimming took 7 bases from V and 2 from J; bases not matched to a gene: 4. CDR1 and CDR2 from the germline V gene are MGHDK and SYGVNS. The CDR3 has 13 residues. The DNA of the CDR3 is TGTGCCAGCAAAGGGGACAGGACCTACGAGCAGTACTTC. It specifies CASKGDRTYEQYF.

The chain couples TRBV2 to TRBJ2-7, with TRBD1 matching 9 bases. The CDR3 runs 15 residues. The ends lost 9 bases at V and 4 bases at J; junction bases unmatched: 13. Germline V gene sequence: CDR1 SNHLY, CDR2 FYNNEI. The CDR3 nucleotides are TGTGCCAGAGACCTACCGGGACAGGGTTGGTACGAGCAGTACTTC. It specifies CARDLPGQGWYEQYF.

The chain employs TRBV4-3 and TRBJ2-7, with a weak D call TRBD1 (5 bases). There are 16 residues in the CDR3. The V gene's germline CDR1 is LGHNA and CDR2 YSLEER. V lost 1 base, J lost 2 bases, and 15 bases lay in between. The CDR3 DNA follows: TGCGCCAGCAGCCAAGGACTTCGGACGGACACCTACGAGCAGTACTTC. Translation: CASSQGLRTDTYEQYF.

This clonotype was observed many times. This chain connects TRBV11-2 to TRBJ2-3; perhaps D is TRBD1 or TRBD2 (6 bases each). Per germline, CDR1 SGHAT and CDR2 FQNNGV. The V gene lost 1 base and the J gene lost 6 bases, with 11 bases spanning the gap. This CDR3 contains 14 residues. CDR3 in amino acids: CASSLATRGDTQYF. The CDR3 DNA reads TGTGCCAGCAGCTTAGCGACTAGGGGGGATACGCAGTATTTT.

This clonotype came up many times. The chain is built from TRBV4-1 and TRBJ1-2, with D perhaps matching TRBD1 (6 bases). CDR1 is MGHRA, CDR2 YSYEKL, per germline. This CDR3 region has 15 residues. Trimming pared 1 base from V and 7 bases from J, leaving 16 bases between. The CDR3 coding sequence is TGCGCCAGCAGCCAAGTAATCGGACAGATCCGTGGCTACACCTTC. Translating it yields CASSQVIGQIRGYTF.

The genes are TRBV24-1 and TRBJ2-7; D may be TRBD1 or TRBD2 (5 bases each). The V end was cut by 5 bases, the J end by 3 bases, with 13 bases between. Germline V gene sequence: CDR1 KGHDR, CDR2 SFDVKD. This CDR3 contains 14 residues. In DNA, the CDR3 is TGTGCCACCAGTGGGGGGAGACCTTACTACGAGCAGTACTTC. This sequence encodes CATSGGRPYYEQYF.

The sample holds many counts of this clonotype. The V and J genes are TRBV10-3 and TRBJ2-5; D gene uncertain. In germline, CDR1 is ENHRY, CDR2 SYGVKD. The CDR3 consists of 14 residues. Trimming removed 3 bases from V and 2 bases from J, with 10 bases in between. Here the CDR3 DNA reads TGTGCCATCAGTGAAGTGACTGCACAAGAGACCCAGTACTTC. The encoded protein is CAISEVTAQETQYF.

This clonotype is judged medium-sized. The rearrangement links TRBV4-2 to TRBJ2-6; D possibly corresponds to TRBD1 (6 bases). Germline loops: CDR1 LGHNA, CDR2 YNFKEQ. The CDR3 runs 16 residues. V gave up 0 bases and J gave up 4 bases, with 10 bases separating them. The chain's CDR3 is CASSQDWTAGANVLTF. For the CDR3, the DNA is TGTGCCAGCAGCCAAGATTGGACAGCCGGGGCCAACGTCCTGACTTTC.

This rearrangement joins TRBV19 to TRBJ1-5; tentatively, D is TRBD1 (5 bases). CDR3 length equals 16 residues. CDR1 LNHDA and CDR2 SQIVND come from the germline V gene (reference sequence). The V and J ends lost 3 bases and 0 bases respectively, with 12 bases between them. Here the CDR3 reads CASSISPGYSNQPQHF. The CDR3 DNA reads TGTGCCAGTAGTATCAGCCCAGGGTATAGCAATCAGCCCCAGCATTTT.

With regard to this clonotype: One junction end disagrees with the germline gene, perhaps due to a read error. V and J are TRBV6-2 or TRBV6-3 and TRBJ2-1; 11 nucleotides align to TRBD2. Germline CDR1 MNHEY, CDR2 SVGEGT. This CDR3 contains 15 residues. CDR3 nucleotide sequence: TGTGCCAGCAGGGGACTAGCGGCCATCTACGATGAGCAGTCCTTC. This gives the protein CASRGLAAIYDEQSF.

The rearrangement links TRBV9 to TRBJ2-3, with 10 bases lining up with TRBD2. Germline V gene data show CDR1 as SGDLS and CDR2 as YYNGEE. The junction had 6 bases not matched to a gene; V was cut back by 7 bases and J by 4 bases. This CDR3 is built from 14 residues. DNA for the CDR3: TGTGCCAGCTTCCGGACTAGCGGTTCAGATACGCAGTATTTT. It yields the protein CASFRTSGSDTQYF.

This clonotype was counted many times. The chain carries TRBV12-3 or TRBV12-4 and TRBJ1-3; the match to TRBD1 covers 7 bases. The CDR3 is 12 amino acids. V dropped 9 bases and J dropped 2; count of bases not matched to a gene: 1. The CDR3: CASQGAGNTIYF. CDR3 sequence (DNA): TGTGCCAGTCAGGGGGCTGGAAACACCATATATTTT.

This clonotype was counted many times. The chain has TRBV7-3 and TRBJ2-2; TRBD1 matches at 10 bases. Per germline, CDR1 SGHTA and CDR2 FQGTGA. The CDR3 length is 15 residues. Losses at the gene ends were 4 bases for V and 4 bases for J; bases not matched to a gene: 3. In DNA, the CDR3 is TGTGCCAGCAGCTCGGGACAGGGGTCCACCGGGGAGCTGTTTTTT. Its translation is CASSSGQGSTGELFF.

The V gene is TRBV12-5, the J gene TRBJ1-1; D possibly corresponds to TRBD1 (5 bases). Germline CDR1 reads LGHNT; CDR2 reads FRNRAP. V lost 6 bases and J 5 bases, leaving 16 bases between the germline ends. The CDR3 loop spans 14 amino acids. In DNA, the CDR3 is TGTGCTAGTGGGCTCGGCAGGGTGGTTACTGAAGCTTTCTTT. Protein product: CASGLGRVVTEAFF.

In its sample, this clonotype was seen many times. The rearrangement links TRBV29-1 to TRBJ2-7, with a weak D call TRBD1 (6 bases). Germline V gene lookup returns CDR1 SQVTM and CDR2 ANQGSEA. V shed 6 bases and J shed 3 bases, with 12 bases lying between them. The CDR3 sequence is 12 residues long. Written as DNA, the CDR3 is TGCAGCGTATTGCTGGACAGCTACGAGCAGTACTTC. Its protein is CSVLLDSYEQYF.

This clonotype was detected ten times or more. The DNA for the CDR3 is TGTGCCAGCAGTTACTGGAGGAGCTTCGACGAGCAGTACTTC. Translated, it gives CASSYWRSFDEQYF. The chain is built from TRBV6-6 and TRBJ2-7; D perhaps matches TRBD2 (5 bases). The CDR3 consists of 14 residues. Trimming shortened V by 1 base and J by 5 bases, and 12 bases separated the two germline ends. Germline V gene data show CDR1 as MNHNY and CDR2 as SVGAGI (reference sequence).

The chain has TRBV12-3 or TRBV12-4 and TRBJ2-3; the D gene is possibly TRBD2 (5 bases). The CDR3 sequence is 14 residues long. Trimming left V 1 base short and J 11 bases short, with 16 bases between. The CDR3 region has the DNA TGTGCCAGCAGTTTAGGCGGGCCCCGGGGTGAGCAGTATTTT. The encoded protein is CASSLGGPRGEQYF.

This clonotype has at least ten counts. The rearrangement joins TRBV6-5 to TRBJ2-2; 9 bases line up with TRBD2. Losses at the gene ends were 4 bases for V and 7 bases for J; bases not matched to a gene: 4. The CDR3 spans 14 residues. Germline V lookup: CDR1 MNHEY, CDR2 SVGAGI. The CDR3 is CASSSLAGHGELFF. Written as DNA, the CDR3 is TGTGCCAGCAGTTCACTAGCGGGTCACGGGGAGCTGTTTTTT.

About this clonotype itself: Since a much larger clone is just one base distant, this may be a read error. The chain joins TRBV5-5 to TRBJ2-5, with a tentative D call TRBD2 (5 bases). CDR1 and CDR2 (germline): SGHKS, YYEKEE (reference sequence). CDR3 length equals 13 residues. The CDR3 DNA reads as TGTGCCAGCAGCTTGGCCGGGTGGGAGATCCAGTACTTC. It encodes CASSLAGWEIQYF. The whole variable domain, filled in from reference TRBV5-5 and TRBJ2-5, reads DAGVTQSPTHLIKTRGQQVTLRCSPISGHKSVSWYQQVLGQGPQFIFQYYEKEERGRGNFPDRFSARQFPNYSSELNVNALLLGDSALYLCASSLAGWEIQYFGPGTRLLVL.

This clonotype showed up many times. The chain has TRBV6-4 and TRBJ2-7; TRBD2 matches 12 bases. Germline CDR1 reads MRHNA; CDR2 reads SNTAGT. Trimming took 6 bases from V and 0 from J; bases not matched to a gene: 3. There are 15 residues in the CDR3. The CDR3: CASSELAGGSYEQYF. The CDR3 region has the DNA TGTGCCAGCAGCGAACTAGCGGGGGGCTCCTACGAGCAGTACTTC.

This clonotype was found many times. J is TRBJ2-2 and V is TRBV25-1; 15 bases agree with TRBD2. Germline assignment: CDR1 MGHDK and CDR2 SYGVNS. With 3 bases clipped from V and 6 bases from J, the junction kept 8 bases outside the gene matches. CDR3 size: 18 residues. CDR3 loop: CASSEEGLAGGRPGELFF. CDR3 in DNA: TGTGCCAGCAGTGAGGAGGGACTAGCGGGAGGACGTCCCGGGGAGCTGTTTTTT.

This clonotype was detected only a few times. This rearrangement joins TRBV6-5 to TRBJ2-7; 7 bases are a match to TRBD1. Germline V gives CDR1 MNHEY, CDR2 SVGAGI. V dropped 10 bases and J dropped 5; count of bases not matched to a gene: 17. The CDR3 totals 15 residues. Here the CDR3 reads CANKVRVTGWHEQYF. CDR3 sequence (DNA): TGTGCCAACAAAGTTCGGGTGACAGGGTGGCACGAGCAGTACTTC.

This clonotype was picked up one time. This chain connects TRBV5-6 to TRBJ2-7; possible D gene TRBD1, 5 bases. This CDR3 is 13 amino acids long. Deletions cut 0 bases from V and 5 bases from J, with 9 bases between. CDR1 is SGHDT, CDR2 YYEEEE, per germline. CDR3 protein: CASSLGQGDEQYF. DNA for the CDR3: TGTGCCAGCAGCTTGGGGCAGGGTGACGAGCAGTACTTC.

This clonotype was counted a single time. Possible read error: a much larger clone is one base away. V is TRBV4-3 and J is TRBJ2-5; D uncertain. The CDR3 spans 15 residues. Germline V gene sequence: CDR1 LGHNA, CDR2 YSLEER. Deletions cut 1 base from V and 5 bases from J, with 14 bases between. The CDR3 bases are TGCGCCAGCAGCCAAGGAACTGGCGCTGAGGAGACCCAGTACTTC. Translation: CASSQGTGAEETQYF.

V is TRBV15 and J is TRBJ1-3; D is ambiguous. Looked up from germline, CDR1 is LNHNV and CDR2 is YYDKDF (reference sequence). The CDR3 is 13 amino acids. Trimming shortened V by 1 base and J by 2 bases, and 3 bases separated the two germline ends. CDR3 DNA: TGTGCCACCAGCAGAGGTCCTGGAAACACCATATATTTT. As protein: CATSRGPGNTIYF.

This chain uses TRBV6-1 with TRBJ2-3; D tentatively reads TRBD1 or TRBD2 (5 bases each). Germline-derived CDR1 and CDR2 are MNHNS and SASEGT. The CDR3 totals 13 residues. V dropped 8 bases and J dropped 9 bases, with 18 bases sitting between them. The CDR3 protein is CASAEPGRRTQYF. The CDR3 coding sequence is TGTGCCAGCGCTGAGCCGGGGCGACGAACGCAGTATTTT.

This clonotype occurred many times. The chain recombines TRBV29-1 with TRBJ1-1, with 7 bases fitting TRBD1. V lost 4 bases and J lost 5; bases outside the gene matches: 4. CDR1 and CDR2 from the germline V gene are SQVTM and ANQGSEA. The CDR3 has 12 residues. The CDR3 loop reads CSVGQGVTEAFF. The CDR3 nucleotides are TGCAGCGTTGGACAGGGAGTGACTGAAGCTTTCTTT.